This T cell receptor (beta chain) was sequenced during a study of T-cell memory formation after mild COVID-19. Overall study findings and caveats: Day 15 to 85 contractors were CD4/CD8 balanced; later expanders leaned CD4+. Specificity for SARS-CoV-2 was not confirmed among the second-wave clones peaking on day 37. Pre-infection memory contained some responding clones, which suggested that cross-reactive memory had joined.

With constant-segment primers, 5'RACE yielded cDNA libraries of TCR alpha and TCR beta that carried sample barcodes and UMIs. TCRdb reanalysed the 5' RACE reads using MiXCR and keeps one entry per CDR3 protein. The sample yields 350,000 to 500,000 distinct CDR3 sequences, around 20% seen once. Germline V gene data show CDR1 as SGHRS and CDR2 as YFSETQ. The CDR3 length is 15 residues. After removal of 4 bases from V and 6 bases from J, the junction contained 10 bases not matched to a gene. This clonotype was counted between two and nine times. Its antigen remains unknown. The sequencing sample was made of PBMCs or a T cell subset sorted from them (not recorded which). This sequence was found in an adult woman who had mild COVID-19 (a few samples of this study predate the infection). Cell type and time point are not known. J is TRBJ1-2 and V is TRBV5-1, with TRBD1 matching over 9 bases. CDR3: CASSPRTGEVDGYTF. In DNA, the CDR3 is TGCGCCAGCAGCCCCCGGACAGGGGAAGTTGATGGCTACACCTTC.